Shown below are 13 T cell receptor beta chains from a single sample sequenced in a study of chemoradiotherapy in HPV16-positive cancers. Assay: immunoSEQ multiplex PCR; the TCRdb copy retains only in-frame clones and omits some. The data contain approximately 5,000 clones, 80% to 90% of them singletons. The sample in question was tumor tissue, obtained from a patient who underwent chemoradiotherapy. These receptors came from a human donor with HPV-associated anogenital cancer.

The V and J genes are TRBV9 and TRBJ1-5; D may be TRBD1 (6 bases). CDR3 length: 13 residues. V lost 5 bases, J lost 0 bases, and 6 bases lay in between. Germline V gene data show CDR1 as SGDLS and CDR2 as YYNGEE. The CDR3 sequence: CASRDSSNQPQHF. The CDR3 nucleotides read TGTGCCAGCAGGGACAGTAGCAATCAGCCCCAGCATTTT.

CDR3 nucleotide sequence: TGTGCCAGCAGCTTTTATTACAGGGGGAGCACAGATACGCAGTATTTT. Protein sequence: CASSFYYRGSTDTQYF. The chain recombines TRBV5-6 with TRBJ2-3, with 8 bases fitting TRBD1. CDR1 and CDR2 (germline): SGHDT, YYEEEE. This CDR3 contains 16 residues. Germline trimming cut 2 bases from V and 0 bases from J; bases unmatched to any gene: 5.

In regard to this clone: The same CDR3 arises from other DNA sequences in this sample as well. The chain combines TRBV19 with TRBJ2-3; 13 nucleotides align to TRBD2. The junction had 1 base not matched to a gene; V was cut back by 1 base and J by 3 bases. The germline V gene has CDR1 LNHDA and CDR2 SQIVND (reference sequence). The CDR3 has 16 residues. DNA of the CDR3: TGTGCCAGTAGTATAGGACTAGCGGGGGGTACAGATACGCAGTATTTT. Translation gives CASSIGLAGGTDTQYF.

The chain couples TRBV4-2 to TRBJ1-1; 8 nucleotides line up with TRBD1. This CDR3 has 17 residues. Trimming at V came to 0 bases and at J to 5 bases, leaving 11 bases not matched to a gene. Per germline, CDR1 LGHNA and CDR2 YNFKEQ. CDR3 DNA: TGTGCCAGCAGCCAAGAGGGACAGGAGATGAGTTGGACTGAAGCTTTCTTT. This translates into CASSQEGQEMSWTEAFF.

The DNA of the CDR3 is TGTGCCAGCAGTTACTTGGGGGCCGGGGAGCTGTTTTTT. Its protein is CASSYLGAGELFF. The rearrangement uses TRBV6-6 and TRBJ2-2; possibly TRBD1 or TRBD2 for D (5 bases each). The V gene lost 1 base and the J gene lost 6 bases, with 6 bases spanning the gap. The CDR3 is made up of 13 amino acids. Per the germline V gene, CDR1 is MNHNY and CDR2 is SVGAGI (reference sequence).

V usage is TRBV16 and J usage is TRBJ1-4, with 7 bases matching TRBD1. Germline lookup yields CDR1 KGHSY and CDR2 FQNENV. Unmatched junction bases numbered 2, after V lost 2 bases and J lost 8 bases. This CDR3 is built from 13 residues. The DNA for the CDR3 is TGTGCCAGCAGCCAAGCACAGGGGGAAAAACTGTTTTTT. This gives the protein CASSQAQGEKLFF. The whole variable domain, filled in from reference TRBV16 and TRBJ1-4, reads GEEVAQTPKHLVRGEGQKAKLYCAPIKGHSYVFWYQQVLKNEFKFLISFQNENVFDETGMPKERFSAKCLPNSPCSLEIQATKLEDSAVYFCASSQAQGEKLFFGSGTQLSVL.

The chain uses TRBV29-1 and TRBJ2-2; 8 positions agree with TRBD1. The germline gives CDR1 SQVTM, CDR2 ANQGSEA. This CDR3 has 14 amino acids. The V segment lost 6 bases and the J segment 1 base; nucleotides outside the gene matches: 4. Written as DNA, the CDR3 is TGCAGCGTCCGGACAGGGTGGAACACCGGGGAGCTGTTTTTT. This sequence encodes CSVRTGWNTGELFF.

The genes are TRBV7-2 and TRBJ1-1; D is perhaps TRBD1 (6 bases). Trimming removed 6 bases at V and 1 base at J, with 9 bases between. The CDR3 is 13 amino acids. Germline V gene lookup returns CDR1 SGHTA and CDR2 FQGNSA. CDR3 coding DNA: TGTGCCAGCAGGGGACAAAAGAACACTGAAGCTTTCTTT. As protein: CASRGQKNTEAFF.

This clone was seen a few times. This chain links TRBV7-9 with TRBJ2-2; D remains ambiguous. From germline, CDR1 is SEHNR and CDR2 FQNEAQ (reference sequence). The CDR3 extends over 14 amino acids. Trimming removed 8 bases at V and 0 bases at J, with 10 bases between. The CDR3 nucleotides are TGTGCCAGCCTTTTACGATCGAACACCGGGGAGCTGTTTTTT. Translated: CASLLRSNTGELFF.

This chain joins TRBV7-9 and TRBJ1-1, with 11 positions matching TRBD1. Germline loops: CDR1 SEHNR, CDR2 FQNEAQ (reference sequence). The V and J ends lost 5 bases and 4 bases, in that order; junction bases with no gene match: 6. The CDR3 runs 15 residues. This CDR3 reads CASSRGQGGITEAFF. The CDR3 region has the DNA TGTGCCAGCAGCAGGGGACAGGGGGGGATCACTGAAGCTTTCTTT. Complete variable domain (other parts from reference TRBV7-9 and TRBJ1-1): DTGVSQNPRHKITKRGQNVTFRCDPISEHNRLYWYRQTLGQGPEFLTYFQNEAQLEKSRLLSDRFSAERPKGSFSTLEIQRTEQGDSAMYLCASSRGQGGITEAFFGQGTRLTVV.

The gene calls are TRBV19 and TRBJ1-2; tentatively, D is TRBD1 (5 bases). This CDR3 contains 13 residues. Germline values: CDR1 LNHDA, CDR2 SQIVND (reference sequence). Trimming pared 4 bases from V and 4 bases from J, leaving 10 bases between. Here the CDR3 reads CASSTTGSYGYTF. DNA of the CDR3: TGTGCCAGTAGTACTACAGGATCCTATGGCTACACCTTC. The full variable domain, its missing parts supplied by reference TRBV19 and TRBJ1-2, is DGGITQSPKYLFRKEGQNVTLSCEQNLNHDAMYWYRQDPGQGLRLIYYSQIVNDFQKGDIAEGYSVSREKKESFPLTVTSAQKNPTAFYLCASSTTGSYGYTFGSGTRLTVV.

The rearrangement uses TRBV2 and TRBJ2-7; D is unresolved. V was clipped by 8 bases and J by 0 bases, with 11 bases between them. CDR1 and CDR2 (germline): SNHLY, FYNNEI. The CDR3 runs to 13 residues. The CDR3: CASGIRSSYEQYF. CDR3 DNA sequence: TGTGCCAGCGGCATTAGGAGCTCCTACGAGCAGTACTTC.

The chain couples TRBV5-5 to TRBJ2-1; D gene uncertain. The CDR3 loop spans 14 amino acids. Trimming shortened V by 4 bases and J by 9 bases, and 17 bases separated the two germline ends. The germline CDR1 and CDR2 sequences are SGHKS and YYEKEE (reference sequence). Here the CDR3 DNA reads TGTGCCAGCAGCCAAGATCCCCAAGTGGGTGAGCAGTTCTTC. It codes for CASSQDPQVGEQFF.